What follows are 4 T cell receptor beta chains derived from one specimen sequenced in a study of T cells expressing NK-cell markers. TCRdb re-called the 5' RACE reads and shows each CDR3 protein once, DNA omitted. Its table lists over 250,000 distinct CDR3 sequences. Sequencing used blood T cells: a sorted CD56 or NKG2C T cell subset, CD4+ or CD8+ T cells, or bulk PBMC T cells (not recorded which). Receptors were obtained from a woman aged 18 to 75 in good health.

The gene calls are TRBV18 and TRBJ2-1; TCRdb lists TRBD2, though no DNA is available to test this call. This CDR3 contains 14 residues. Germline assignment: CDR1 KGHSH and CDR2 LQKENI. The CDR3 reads CASMVAFTYNEQFF.

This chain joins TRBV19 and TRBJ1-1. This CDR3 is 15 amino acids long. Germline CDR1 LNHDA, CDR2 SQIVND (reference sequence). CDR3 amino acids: CASSIQGGLNTEAFF.

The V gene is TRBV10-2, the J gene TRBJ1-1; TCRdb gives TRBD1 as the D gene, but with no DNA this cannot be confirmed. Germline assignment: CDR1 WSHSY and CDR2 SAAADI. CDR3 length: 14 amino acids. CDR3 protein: CATSPGQLLKGAFF.

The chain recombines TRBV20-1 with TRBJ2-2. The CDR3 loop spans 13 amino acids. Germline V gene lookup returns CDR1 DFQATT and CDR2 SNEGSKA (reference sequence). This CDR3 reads CSARGEVAGELFF.